This T cell receptor beta chain is drawn from a study of T cells in Graves' hyperthyroidism and ophthalmopathy. Whole-study results and caveats: A model using 13 V-J features told ophthalmopathy apart from stable hyperthyroidism.

Germline V gives CDR1 MNHNS, CDR2 SASEGT. Trimming cost V 1 base and J 4 bases, with 10 bases left between them. This CDR3 contains 14 residues. There were TCR beta CDR3 regions amplified from RNA transcripts. The TCR CDR3 first-round RT-PCR relied on the HTBI primer set. TCRdb reprocessed the multiplex PCR reads via MiXCR and lists one record per CDR3 protein. The repertoire holds 40,000 to 55,000 distinct CDR3 sequences, with roughly 49% as singletons. Uncontrolled infection, other autoimmune disease, pregnancy or lactation excluded patients. About this clonotype itself: Its matching antigen is unknown. The CDR3 carries no conserved terminal phenylalanine or tryptophan, so it likely arises from a read error.

The source is a woman aged 45-59 years with Graves' hyperthyroidism. The chain recombines TRBV6-1 with TRBJ2-5, with D unclear. Sequenced sample: peripheral blood or thyroid tissue (not recorded which). The CDR3 DNA is TGTGCCAGCAGTGAAGGCGGTGGTAGAGAGACCCAGTACTAC. This encodes CASSEGGGRETQYY.